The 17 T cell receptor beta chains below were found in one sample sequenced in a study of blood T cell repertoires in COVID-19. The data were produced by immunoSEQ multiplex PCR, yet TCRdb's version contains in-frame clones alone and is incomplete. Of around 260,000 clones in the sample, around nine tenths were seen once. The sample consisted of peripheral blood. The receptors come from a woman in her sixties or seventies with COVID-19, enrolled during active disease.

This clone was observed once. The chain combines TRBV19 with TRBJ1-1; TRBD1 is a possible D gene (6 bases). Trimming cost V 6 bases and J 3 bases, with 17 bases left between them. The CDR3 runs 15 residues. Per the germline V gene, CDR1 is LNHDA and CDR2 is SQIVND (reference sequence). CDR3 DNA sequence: TGTGCCAGTAGAGTAAGCGAGGGGGAGTACACTGAAGCTTTCTTT. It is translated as CASRVSEGEYTEAFF. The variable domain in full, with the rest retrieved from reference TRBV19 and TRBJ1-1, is DGGITQSPKYLFRKEGQNVTLSCEQNLNHDAMYWYRQDPGQGLRLIYYSQIVNDFQKGDIAEGYSVSREKKESFPLTVTSAQKNPTAFYLCASRVSEGEYTEAFFGQGTRLTVV.

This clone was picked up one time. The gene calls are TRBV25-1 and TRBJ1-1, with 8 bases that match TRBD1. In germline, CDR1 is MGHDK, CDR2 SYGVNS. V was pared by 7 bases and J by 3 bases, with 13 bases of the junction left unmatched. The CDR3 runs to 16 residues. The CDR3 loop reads CASTPMRGTGDTEAFF. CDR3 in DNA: TGTGCCAGCACCCCGATGCGGGGGACAGGCGACACTGAAGCTTTCTTT. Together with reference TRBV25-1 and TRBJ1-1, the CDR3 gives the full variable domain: EADIYQTPRYLVIGTGKKITLECSQTMGHDKMYWYQQDPGMELHLIHYSYGVNSTEKGDLSSESTVSRIRTEHFPLTLESARPSHTSQYLCASTPMRGTGDTEAFFGQGTRLTVV.

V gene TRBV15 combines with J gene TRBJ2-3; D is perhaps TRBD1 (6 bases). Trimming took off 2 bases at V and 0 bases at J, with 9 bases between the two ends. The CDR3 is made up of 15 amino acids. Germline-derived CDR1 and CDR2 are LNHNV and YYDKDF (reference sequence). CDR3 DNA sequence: TGTGCCACCAGCAGAAACAGGGCTAGCACAGATACGCAGTATTTT. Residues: CATSRNRASTDTQYF.

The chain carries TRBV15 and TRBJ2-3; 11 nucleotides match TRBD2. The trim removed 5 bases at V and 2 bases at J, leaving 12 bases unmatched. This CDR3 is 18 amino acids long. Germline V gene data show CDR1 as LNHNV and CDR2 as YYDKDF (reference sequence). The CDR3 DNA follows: TGTGCCACCAGCGCGCCCAGGATAGCGGGAGGGACCACAGATACGCAGTATTTT. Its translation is CATSAPRIAGGTTDTQYF.

The CDR3 bases are TGTGCCAGCAGTTTGGGACAGGCGAGCTCCTACGAGCAGTACTTC. It yields the protein CASSLGQASSYEQYF. This rearrangement joins TRBV28 to TRBJ2-7, with 8 nucleotides matching TRBD1. Germline CDR1 is MDHEN and CDR2 is SYDVKM. J gave up 0 bases and V 3 bases, and 4 bases lay outside the gene matches. The CDR3 spans 15 residues.

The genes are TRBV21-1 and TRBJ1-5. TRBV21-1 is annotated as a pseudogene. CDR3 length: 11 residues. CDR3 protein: CASIQGGAGHF. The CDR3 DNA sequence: TGTGCCAGCATTCAAGGGGGGGCTGGGCATTTT.

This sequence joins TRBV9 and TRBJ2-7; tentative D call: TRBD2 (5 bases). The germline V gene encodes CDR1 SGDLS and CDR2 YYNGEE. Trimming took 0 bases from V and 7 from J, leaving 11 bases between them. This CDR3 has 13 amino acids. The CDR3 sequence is CASSVAGFSEQYF. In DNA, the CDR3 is TGTGCCAGCAGCGTAGCGGGGTTTTCGGAGCAGTACTTC.

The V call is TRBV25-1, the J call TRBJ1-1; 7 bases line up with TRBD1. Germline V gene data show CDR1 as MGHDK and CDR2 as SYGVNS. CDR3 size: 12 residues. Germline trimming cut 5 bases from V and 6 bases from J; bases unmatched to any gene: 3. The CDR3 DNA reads TGTGCCAGCAGTAAGGGGACAGCTGAAGCTTTCTTT. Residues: CASSKGTAEAFF. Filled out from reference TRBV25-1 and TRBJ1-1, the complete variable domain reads EADIYQTPRYLVIGTGKKITLECSQTMGHDKMYWYQQDPGMELHLIHYSYGVNSTEKGDLSSESTVSRIRTEHFPLTLESARPSHTSQYLCASSKGTAEAFFGQGTRLTVV.

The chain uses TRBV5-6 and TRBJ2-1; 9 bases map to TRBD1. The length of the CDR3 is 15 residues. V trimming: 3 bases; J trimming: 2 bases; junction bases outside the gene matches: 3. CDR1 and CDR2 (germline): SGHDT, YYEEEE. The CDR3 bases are TGTGCCAGCAGCTGGACAGGGGAAACCTACAATGAGCAGTTCTTC. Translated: CASSWTGETYNEQFF.

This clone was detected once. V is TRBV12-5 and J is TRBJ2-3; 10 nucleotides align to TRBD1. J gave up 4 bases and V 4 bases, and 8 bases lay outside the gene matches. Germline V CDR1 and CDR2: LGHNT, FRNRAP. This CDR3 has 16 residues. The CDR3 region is CASGSGQGVGADTQYF. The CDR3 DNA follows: TGTGCTAGTGGTTCCGGACAGGGGGTCGGGGCAGATACGCAGTATTTT. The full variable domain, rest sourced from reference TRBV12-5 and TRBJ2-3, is DARVTQTPRHKVTEMGQEVTMRCQPILGHNTVFWYRQTMMQGLELLAYFRNRAPLDDSGMPKDRFSAEMPDATLATLKIQPSEPRDSAVYFCASGSGQGVGADTQYFGPGTRLTVL.

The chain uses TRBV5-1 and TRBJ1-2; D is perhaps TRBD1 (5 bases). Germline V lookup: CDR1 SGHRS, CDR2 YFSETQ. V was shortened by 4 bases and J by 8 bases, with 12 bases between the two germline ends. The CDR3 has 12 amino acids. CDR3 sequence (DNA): TGCGCCAGCAGCCCCTCCGGGGGGGGCTACACCTTC. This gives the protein CASSPSGGGYTF. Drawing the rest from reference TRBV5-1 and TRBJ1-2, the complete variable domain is KAGVTQTPRYLIKTRGQQVTLSCSPISGHRSVSWYQQTPGQGLQFLFEYFSETQRNKGNFPGRFSGRQFSNSRSEMNVSTLELGDSALYLCASSPSGGGYTFGSGTRLTVV.

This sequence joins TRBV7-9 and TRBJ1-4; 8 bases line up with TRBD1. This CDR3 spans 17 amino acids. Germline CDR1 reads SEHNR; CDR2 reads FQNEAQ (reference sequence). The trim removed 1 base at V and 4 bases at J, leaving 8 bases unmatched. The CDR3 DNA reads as TGTGCCAGCAGCTTAGGTAGCGGACAGGGATATAATGAAAAACTGTTTTTT. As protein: CASSLGSGQGYNEKLFF.

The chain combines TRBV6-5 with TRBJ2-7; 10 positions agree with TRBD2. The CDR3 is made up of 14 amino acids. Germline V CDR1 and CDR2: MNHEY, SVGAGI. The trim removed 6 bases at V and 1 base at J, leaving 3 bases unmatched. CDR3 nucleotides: TGTGCCAGCAGACTAGCGGGACCTTCCTACGAGCAGTACTTC. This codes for CASRLAGPSYEQYF.

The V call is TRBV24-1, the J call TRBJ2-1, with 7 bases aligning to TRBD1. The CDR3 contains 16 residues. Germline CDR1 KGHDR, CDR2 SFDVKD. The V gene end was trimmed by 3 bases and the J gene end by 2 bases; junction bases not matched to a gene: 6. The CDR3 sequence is CATSDTGTETYNEQFF. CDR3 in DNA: TGTGCCACCAGTGATACCGGGACAGAAACCTACAATGAGCAGTTCTTC.

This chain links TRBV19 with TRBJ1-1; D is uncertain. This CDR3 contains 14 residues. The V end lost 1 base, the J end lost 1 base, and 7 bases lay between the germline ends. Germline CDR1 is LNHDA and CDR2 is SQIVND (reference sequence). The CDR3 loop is CASSIVNSNTEAFF. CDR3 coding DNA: TGTGCCAGTAGTATAGTTAACTCGAACACTGAAGCTTTCTTT.

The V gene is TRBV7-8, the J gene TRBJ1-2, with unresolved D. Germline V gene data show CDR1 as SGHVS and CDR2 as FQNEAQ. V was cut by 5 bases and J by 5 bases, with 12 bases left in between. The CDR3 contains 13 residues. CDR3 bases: TGTGCCAGCAGCCGAGGACGGGAATATGGCTACACCTTC. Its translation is CASSRGREYGYTF.

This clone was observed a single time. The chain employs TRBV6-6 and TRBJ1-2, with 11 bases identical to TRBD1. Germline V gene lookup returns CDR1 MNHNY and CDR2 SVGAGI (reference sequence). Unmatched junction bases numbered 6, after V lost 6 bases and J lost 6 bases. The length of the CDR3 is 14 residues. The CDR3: CASRHGQGANGYTF. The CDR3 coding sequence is TGTGCCAGCAGGCACGGACAGGGGGCTAATGGCTACACCTTC.